This TCR beta chain was identified during a study of T cells in Graves' hyperthyroidism and ophthalmopathy. The CDR3 regions of TCR beta were amplified from RNA transcripts. First-round RT-PCR targeting the TCR CDR3 was performed with the HTBI primer set. TCRdb used MiXCR to reprocess the multiplex PCR reads, holding one entry per CDR3 protein. The table includes approximately 600,000 distinct CDR3 sequences, about a fifth detected once. Per the germline V gene, CDR1 is SGHAT and CDR2 is FQNNGV. Trimming left V 2 bases short and J 4 bases short, with 18 bases between. This CDR3 is 16 amino acids long. This clonotype was counted at least ten times.

The receptor was derived from a man aged 30 to 39 with Graves' ophthalmopathy. The sequencing input was blood. The chain employs TRBV11-2 and TRBJ2-7; D is ambiguous. The DNA for the CDR3 is TGTGCCAGCAGCTTATTCCCCCCCCAAGGGCATTACGAGCAGTACTTC. Translated, it gives CASSLFPPQGHYEQYF.